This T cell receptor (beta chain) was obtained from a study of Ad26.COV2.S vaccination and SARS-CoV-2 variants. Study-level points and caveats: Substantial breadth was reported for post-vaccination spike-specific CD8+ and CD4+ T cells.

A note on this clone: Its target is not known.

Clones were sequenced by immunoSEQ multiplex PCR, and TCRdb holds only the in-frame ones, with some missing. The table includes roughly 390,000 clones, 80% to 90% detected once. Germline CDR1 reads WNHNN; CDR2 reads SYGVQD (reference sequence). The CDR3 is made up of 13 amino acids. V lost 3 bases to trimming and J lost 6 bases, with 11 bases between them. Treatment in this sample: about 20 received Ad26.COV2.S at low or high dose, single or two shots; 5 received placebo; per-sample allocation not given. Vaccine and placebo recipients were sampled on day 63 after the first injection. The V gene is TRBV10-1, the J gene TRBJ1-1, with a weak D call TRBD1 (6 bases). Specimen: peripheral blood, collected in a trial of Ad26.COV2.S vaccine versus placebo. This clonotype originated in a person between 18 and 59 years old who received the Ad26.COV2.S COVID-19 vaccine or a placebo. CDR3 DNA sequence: TGCGCCAGCAGTGACGGGGGCCGGGCTGAAGCTTTCTTT. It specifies CASSDGGRAEAFF.